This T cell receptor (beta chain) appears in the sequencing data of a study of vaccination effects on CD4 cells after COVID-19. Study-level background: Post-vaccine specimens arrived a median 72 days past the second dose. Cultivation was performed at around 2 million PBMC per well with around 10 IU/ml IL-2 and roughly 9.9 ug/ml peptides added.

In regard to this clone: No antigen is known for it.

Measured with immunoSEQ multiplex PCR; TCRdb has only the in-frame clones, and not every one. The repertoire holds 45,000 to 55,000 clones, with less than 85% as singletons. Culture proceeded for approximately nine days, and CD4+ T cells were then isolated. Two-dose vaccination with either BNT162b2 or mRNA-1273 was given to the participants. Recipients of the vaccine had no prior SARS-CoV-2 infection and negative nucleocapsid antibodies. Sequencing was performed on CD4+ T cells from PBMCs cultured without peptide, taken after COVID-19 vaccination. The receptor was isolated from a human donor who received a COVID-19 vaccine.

The CDR3 sequence is CASSETPLKFF. The CDR3 nucleotides are TGTGCCAGCAGTGAAACCCCATTGAAGTTCTTC. This rearrangement joins TRBV2 to TRBJ2-1; D uncertain. Trimming pared 2 bases from V and 14 bases from J, leaving 10 bases between. Germline-derived CDR1 and CDR2 are SNHLY and FYNNEI. The CDR3 sequence is 11 residues long.